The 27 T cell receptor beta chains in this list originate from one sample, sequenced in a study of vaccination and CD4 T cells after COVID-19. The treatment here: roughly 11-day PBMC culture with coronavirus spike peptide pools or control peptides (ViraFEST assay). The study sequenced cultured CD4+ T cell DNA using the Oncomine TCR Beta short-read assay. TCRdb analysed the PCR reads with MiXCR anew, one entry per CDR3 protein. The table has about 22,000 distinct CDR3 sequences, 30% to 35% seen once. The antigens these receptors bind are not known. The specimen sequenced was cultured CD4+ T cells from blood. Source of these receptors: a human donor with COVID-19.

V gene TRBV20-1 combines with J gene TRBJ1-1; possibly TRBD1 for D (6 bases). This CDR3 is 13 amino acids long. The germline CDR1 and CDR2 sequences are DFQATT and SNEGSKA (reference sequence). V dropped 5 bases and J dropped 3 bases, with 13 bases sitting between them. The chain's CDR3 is CSAQGQAYTEAFF. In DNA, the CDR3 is TGCAGTGCTCAGGGGCAGGCTTACACTGAAGCTTTCTTT.

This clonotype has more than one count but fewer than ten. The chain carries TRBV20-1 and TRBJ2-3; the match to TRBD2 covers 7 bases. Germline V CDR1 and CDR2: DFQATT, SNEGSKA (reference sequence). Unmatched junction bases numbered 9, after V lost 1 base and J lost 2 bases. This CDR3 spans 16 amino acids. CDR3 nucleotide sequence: TGCAGTGCTAGAGCGCTAGCGGCGGGGAACACAGATACGCAGTATTTT. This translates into CSARALAAGNTDTQYF.

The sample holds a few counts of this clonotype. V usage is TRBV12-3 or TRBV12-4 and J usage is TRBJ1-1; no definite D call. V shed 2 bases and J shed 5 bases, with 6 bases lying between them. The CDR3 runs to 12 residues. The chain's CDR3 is CASSLPRTEAFF. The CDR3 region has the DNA TGTGCCAGCAGTTTACCCAGGACTGAAGCTTTCTTT.

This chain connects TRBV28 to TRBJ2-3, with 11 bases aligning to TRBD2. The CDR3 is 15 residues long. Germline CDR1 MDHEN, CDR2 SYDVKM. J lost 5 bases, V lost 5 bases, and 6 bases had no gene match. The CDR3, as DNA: TGTGCCAGCAGTCCCGTAGCGGGGGGGGGAGATACGCAGTATTTT. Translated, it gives CASSPVAGGGDTQYF. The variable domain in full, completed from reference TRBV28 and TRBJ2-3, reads DVKVTQSSRYLVKRTGEKVFLECVQDMDHENMFWYRQDPGLGLRLIYFSYDVKMKEKGDIPEGYSVSREKKERFSLILESASTNQTSMYLCASSPVAGGGDTQYFGPGTRLTVL.

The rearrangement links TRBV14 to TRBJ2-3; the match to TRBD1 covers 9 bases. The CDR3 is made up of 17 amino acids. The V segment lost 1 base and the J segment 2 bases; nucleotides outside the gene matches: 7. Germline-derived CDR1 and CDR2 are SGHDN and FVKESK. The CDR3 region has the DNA TGTGCCAGCAGCCAAGTGGTGAGGACAGGGGCCACAGATACGCAGTATTTT. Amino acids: CASSQVVRTGATDTQYF. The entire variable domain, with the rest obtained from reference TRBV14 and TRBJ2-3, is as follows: EAGVTQFPSHSVIEKGQTVTLRCDPISGHDNLYWYRRVMGKEIKFLLHFVKESKQDESGMPNNRFLAERTGGTYSTLKVQPAELEDSGVYFCASSQVVRTGATDTQYFGPGTRLTVL.

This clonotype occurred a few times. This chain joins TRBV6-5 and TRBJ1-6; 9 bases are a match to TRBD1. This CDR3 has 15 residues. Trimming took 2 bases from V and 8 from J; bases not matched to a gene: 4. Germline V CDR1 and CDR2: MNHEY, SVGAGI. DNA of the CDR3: TGTGCCAGCAGTTACGGGGACAGGGTGGATTCACCCCTCCACTTT. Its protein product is CASSYGDRVDSPLHF.

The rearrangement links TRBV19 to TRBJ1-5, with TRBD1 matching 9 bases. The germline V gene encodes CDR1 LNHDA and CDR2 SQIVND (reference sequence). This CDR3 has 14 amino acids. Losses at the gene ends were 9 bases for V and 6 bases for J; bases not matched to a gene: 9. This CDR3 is CASTRDRDSQPQHF. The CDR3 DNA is TGTGCCAGCACCCGGGACAGGGATAGTCAGCCCCAGCATTTT.

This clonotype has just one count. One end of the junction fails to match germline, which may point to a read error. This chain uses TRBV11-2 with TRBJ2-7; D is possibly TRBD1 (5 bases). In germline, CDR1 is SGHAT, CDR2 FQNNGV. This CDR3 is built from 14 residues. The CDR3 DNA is TGTGCCAGCAGCATAGACAGACCCCCCTACGAGCAGTACTTC. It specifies CASSIDRPPYEQYF. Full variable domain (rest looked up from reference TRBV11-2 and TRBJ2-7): EAGVAQSPRYKIIEKRQSVAFWCNPISGHATLYWYQQILGQGPKLLIQFQNNGVVDDSQLPKDRFSAERLKGVDSTLKIQPAKLEDSAVYLCASSIDRPPYEQYFGPGTRLTVT.

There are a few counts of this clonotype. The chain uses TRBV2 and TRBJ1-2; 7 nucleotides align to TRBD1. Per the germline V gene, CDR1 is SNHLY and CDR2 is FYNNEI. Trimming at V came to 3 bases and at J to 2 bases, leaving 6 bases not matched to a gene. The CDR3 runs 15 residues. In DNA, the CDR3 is TGTGCCAGCAGTGATAGGGCAGGGGGAAACTATGGCTACACCTTC. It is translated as CASSDRAGGNYGYTF.

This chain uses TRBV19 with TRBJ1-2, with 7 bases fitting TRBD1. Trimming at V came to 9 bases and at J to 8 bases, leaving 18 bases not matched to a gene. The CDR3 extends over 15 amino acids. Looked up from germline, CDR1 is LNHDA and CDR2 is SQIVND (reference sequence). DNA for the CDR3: TGTGCCAGCCGGGCACTAGGGGGCGCGCAGGAAGGCTACACCTTC. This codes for CASRALGGAQEGYTF. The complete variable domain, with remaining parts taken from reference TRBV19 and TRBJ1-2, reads DGGITQSPKYLFRKEGQNVTLSCEQNLNHDAMYWYRQDPGQGLRLIYYSQIVNDFQKGDIAEGYSVSREKKESFPLTVTSAQKNPTAFYLCASRALGGAQEGYTFGSGTRLTVV.

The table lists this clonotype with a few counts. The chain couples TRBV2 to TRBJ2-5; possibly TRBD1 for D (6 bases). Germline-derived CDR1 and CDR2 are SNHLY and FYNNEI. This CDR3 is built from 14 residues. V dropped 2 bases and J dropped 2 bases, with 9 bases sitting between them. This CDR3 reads CASSERDKQETQYF. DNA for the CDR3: TGTGCCAGCAGTGAAAGGGACAAACAAGAGACCCAGTACTTC.

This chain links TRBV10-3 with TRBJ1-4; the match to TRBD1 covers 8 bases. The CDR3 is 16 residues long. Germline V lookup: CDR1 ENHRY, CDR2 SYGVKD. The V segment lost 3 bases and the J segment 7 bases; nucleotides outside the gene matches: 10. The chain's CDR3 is CAISDVQGGIGEKLFF. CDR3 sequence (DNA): TGTGCCATCAGTGACGTACAGGGGGGGATTGGTGAAAAACTGTTTTTT.

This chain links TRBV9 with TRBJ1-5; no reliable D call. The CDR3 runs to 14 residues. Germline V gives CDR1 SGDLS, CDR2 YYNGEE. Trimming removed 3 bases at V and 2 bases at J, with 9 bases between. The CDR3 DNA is TGTGCCAGCAGCGCAACCGGGGGCAATCAGCCCCAGCATTTT. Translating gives CASSATGGNQPQHF.

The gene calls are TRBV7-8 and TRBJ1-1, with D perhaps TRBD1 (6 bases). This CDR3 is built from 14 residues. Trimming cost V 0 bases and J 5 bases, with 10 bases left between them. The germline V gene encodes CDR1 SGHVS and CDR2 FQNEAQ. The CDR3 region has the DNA TGTGCCAGCAGCTTAGCAGGGGGTGGGACTGAAGCTTTCTTT. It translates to CASSLAGGGTEAFF.

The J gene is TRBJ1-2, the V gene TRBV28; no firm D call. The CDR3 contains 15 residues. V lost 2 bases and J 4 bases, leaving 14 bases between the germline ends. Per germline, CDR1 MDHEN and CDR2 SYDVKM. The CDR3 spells CASSLGGGFFYGYTF. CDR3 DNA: TGTGCCAGCAGTTTAGGAGGCGGATTCTTCTATGGCTACACCTTC.

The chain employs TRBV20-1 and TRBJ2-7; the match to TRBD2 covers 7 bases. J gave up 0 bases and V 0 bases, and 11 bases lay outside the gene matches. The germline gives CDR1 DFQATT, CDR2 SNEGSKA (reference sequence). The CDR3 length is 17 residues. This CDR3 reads CSARDPFSGRNSYEQYF. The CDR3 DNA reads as TGCAGTGCTAGAGATCCTTTTAGCGGGCGAAACTCCTACGAGCAGTACTTC.

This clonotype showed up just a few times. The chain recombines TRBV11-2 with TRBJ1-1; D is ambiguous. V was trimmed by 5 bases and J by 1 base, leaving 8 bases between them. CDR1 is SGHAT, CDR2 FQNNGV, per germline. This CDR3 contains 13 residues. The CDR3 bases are TGTGCCAGCAGCCGAACACGGAACACTGAAGCTTTCTTT. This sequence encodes CASSRTRNTEAFF.

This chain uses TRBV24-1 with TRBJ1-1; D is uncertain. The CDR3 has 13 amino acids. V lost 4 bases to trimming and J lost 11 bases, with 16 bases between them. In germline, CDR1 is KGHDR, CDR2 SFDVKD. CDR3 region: CATSDRGRNGAFF. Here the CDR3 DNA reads TGTGCCACCAGTGACAGAGGGCGAAATGGGGCTTTCTTT.

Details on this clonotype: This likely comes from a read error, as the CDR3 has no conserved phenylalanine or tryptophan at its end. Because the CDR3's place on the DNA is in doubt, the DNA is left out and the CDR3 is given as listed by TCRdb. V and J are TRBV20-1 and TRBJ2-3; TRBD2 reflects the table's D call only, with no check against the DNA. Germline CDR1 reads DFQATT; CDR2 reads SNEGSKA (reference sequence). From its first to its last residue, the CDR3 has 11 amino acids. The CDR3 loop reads CSAKGTSGGLA.

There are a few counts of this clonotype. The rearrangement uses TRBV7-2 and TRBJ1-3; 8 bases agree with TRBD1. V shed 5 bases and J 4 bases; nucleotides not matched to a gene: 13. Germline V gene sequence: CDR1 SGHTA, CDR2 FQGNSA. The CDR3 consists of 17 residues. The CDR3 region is CASSPTLRTGFGNTIYF. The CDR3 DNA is TGTGCCAGCAGCCCAACCTTAAGGACAGGGTTCGGAAACACCATATATTTT.

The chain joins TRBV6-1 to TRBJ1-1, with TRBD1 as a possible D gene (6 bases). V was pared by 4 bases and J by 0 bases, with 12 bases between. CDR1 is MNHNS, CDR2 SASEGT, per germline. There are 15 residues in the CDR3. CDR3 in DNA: TGTGCCAGCAGTGTAGGACAGCTGATGAACACTGAAGCTTTCTTT. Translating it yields CASSVGQLMNTEAFF.

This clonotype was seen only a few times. CDR3 protein: CSAISSGRGDIQYF. CDR3 coding DNA: TGCAGTGCTATATCTAGCGGTCGAGGGGACATTCAGTACTTC. This chain connects TRBV20-1 to TRBJ2-4, with TRBD2 identical over 7 bases. V shed 4 bases and J 8 bases; nucleotides not matched to a gene: 11. Germline V gives CDR1 DFQATT, CDR2 SNEGSKA (reference sequence). The length of the CDR3 is 14 residues.

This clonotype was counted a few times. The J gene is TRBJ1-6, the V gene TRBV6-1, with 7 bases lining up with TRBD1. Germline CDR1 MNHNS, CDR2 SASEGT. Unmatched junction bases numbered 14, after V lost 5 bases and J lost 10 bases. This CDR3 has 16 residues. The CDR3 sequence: CASSRDRGGGRSPLHF. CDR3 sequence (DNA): TGTGCCAGCAGTCGGGACCGTGGAGGGGGCAGGTCACCCCTCCACTTT.

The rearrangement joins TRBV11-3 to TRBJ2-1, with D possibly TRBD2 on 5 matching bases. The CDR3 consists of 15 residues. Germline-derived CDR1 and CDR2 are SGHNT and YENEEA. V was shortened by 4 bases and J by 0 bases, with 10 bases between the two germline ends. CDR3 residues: CASSSTSYSYNEQFF. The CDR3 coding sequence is TGTGCCAGCAGCTCTACTAGTTACTCCTACAATGAGCAGTTCTTC.

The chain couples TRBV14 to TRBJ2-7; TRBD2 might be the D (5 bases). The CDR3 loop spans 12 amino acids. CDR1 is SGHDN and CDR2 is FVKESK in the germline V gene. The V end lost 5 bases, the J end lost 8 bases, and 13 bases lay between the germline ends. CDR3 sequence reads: CASSDYVRQQYF. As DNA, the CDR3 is TGTGCCAGCAGCGACTATGTCAGGCAGCAGTACTTC.

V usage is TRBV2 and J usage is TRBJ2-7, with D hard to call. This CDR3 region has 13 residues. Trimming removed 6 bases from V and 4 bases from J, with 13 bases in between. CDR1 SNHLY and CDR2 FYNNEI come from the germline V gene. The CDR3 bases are TGTGCCAGCAGCGTAGCCCCGGGTTACGAGCAGTACTTC. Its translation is CASSVAPGYEQYF.

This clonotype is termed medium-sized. This CDR3 is CASRRQGMVPQHF. CDR3 nucleotide sequence: TGTGCCAGCAGGCGACAGGGAATGGTGCCCCAGCATTTT. The rearrangement links TRBV6-7 to TRBJ1-5; TRBD1 agrees at 7 bases. TRBV6-7 is classed as an ORF, of uncertain function. The CDR3 runs to 13 residues. Unmatched junction bases numbered 8, after V lost 6 bases and J lost 9 bases.